Reported below is one TCR beta chain. The DNA ends 3 residues before the CDR3 does, and the rest of the CDR3 is filled in from the germline J gene. The data were taken from a study of T cells in women clearing cervical HPV infection. The CDR3 has 14 amino acids. Trimming stripped 6 bases from V and 0 bases from J, with 13 bases between. Germline loops: CDR1 GTSNPN, CDR2 SVGIG (reference sequence). Data came from immunoSEQ multiplex PCR; TCRdb stores just in-frame clones and leaves some out. The record lists approximately 37,000 clones, of which the ten most abundant hold around 5.8%. The sample comprised blood buffy coat. This receptor was obtained from a woman aged 18-69 years with a cervical HPV16 infection that either progressed to CIN3+ or cleared (not recorded which). The rearrangement links TRBV30 to TRBJ2-3, with D maybe TRBD2 (6 bases). The CDR3 DNA, read in part, is TGTGCCTGTCTCCGGGACTCAAGCACAGATACG. Translating it yields CACLRDSSTDT. From start to end, the CDR3 is CACLRDSSTDTQYF.